Presented here are 2 T cell receptor beta chains from one specimen sequenced in a study of T cell responses to AZD1222 COVID-19 vaccine. Clones were read by immunoSEQ multiplex PCR, and TCRdb kept only the in-frame ones, dropping some. The sample includes 80,000 or so clones, nearly 90% of them seen just once. Sequenced material: peripheral blood, taken on day 0 of AZD1222 vaccination. These receptors were collected from an adult in good health.

The chain employs TRBV18 and TRBJ2-1; TRBD2 matches at 8 bases. There are 15 residues in the CDR3. V dropped 2 bases and J dropped 5; count of bases not matched to a gene: 5. Looked up from germline, CDR1 is KGHSH and CDR2 is LQKENI. CDR3 nucleotides: TGTGCCAGCTCACCAGGGAGCGGGAGAAACAATGAGCAGTTCTTC. It is translated as CASSPGSGRNNEQFF.

The J gene is TRBJ2-1, the V gene TRBV9; 10 nucleotides match TRBD2. V was pared by 4 bases and J by 2 bases, with 6 bases of the junction left unmatched. CDR3 length: 16 amino acids. The germline V gene has CDR1 SGDLS and CDR2 YYNGEE. The CDR3 nucleotides are TGTGCCAGCAGCTTCGGGACTAGCGCTCCCTACAATGAGCAGTTCTTC. This sequence encodes CASSFGTSAPYNEQFF.